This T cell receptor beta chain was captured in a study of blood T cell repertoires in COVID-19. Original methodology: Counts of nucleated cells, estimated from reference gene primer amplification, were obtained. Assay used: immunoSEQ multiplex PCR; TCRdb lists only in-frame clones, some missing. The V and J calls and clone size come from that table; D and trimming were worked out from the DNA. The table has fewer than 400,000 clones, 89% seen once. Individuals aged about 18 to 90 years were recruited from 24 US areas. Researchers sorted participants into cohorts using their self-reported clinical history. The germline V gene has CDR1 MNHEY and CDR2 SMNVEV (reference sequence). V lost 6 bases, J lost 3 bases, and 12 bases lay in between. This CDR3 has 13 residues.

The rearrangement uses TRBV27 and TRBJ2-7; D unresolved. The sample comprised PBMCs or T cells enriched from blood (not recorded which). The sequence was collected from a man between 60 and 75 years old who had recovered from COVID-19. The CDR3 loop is CASRRTHSYEQYF. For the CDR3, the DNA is TGTGCCAGCAGACGCACCCACAGCTACGAGCAGTACTTC.